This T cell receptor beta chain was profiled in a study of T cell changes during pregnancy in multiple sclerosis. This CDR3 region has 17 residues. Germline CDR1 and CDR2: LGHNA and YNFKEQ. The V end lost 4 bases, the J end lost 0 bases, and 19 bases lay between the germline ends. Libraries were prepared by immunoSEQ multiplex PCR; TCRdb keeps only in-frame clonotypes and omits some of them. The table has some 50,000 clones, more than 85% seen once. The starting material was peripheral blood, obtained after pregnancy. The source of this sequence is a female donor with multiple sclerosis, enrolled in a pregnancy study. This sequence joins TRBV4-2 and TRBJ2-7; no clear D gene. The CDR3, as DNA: TGTGCCAGCAGCCCGTCCACGGGTAGTCTGGCCTCCTACGAGCAGTACTTC. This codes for CASSPSTGSLASYEQYF.